This is a list of T cell receptor beta chains from one sample in a study of cytomegalovirus exposure and HLA in healthy donors. Clones were sequenced by immunoSEQ multiplex PCR, and TCRdb holds only the in-frame ones, with some missing. This sample yields roughly 120,000 clones, of which roughly 80% are seen a single time; roughly 22% belongs to the top ten. The sequencing input was PBMCs. These receptors originate from a man aged 25 to 45 in good health and CMV-seropositive. The CDR3 runs from the conserved cysteine through the conserved F or W.

>TRBJ1-2|TRBV21-1
CASSRRGGRRDGYTF
>TRBJ1-2|TRBV28
CASSSPGGSRFYGYTF
>TRBJ1-5|TRBV6-4
CASSYRKGTANQPQHF
>TRBJ2-5|TRBV5-8
CASSLSARGYQETQYF
>TRBJ1-4|TRBV10-3
CAIRDRGLEKLFF
>TRBJ2-1|TRBV7-2
CASSLMGLAGGLGNEQFF
>TRBJ1-3|TRBV19
CASSILTGRYSGNTIYF
>TRBJ1-2|TRBV5-1
CASSRDRANYGYTF
>TRBJ1-1|TRBV5-5
CASSLQGAGGTEAFF
>TRBJ2-7|TRBV5-4
CASSVGQGDYEQYF
>TRBJ1-3|TRBV30
CAWQDMLRVGNTIYF
>TRBJ1-2|TRBV7-9
CSSSSREGYTF
>TRBJ2-1|TRBV27
CASSFSAGGREFF
>TRBJ2-7|TRBV28
CASSGRPGLAGGPYEQYF
>TRBJ2-5|TRBV18
CASSPLAGGLEETQYF
>TRBJ1-3|TRBV6-1
CASSEYRDSGNTIYF
>TRBJ2-3|TRBV4-1
CASSQSGLAGGGTDTQYF
>TRBJ2-1|TRBV9
CASSPRLGSYNEQFF
>TRBJ2-1|TRBV7-9
CASSSPSGGTQRNEQFF
>TRBJ2-4|TRBV4-1
CASSQDIGGWDIQYF
>TRBJ2-4|TRBV30
CAWTFGSSDIQYF
>TRBJ1-1|TRBV19
CASSSPGGRGTEAFF